This T cell receptor beta chain appears in the sequencing data of a study of identical twins. Germline V gene lookup returns CDR1 SEHNR and CDR2 FQNEAQ (reference sequence). Trimming left V 5 bases short and J 6 bases short, with 11 bases between. The CDR3 has 14 residues. TCRdb processed the 5' RACE reads anew with MiXCR; each CDR3 protein has one entry. The table includes 450,000 or so distinct CDR3 sequences, roughly 24% detected once. This clonotype was observed once. Its antigen is as yet unknown. General observations from the study: Interpretation of the results relied on cross-sectional statistical analysis and not on following the same donors.

These data also formed part of another study, on T cells expressing NK-cell markers. Per that study: Six donors had dominant NKG2C+ clonotypes that comprised about 1.0-7.0% of their CD8+ T cells. Dominance of the CD3+CD56-NKG2C+ fraction by these clonotypes also held in several donors.

Specimen: CD4+ T cells sorted from blood. The rearrangement uses TRBV7-9 and TRBJ1-6; D is ambiguous. This sequence originates from a woman aged 18-30 years in good health. The CDR3 is CASSDRALNSPLHF. In DNA form, the CDR3 reads TGTGCCAGCAGCGATCGGGCTCTTAATTCACCCCTCCACTTT. Full variable domain (rest looked up from reference TRBV7-9 and TRBJ1-6): DTGVSQNPRHKITKRGQNVTFRCDPISEHNRLYWYRQTLGQGPEFLTYFQNEAQLEKSRLLSDRFSAERPKGSFSTLEIQRTEQGDSAMYLCASSDRALNSPLHFGNGTRLTVT.